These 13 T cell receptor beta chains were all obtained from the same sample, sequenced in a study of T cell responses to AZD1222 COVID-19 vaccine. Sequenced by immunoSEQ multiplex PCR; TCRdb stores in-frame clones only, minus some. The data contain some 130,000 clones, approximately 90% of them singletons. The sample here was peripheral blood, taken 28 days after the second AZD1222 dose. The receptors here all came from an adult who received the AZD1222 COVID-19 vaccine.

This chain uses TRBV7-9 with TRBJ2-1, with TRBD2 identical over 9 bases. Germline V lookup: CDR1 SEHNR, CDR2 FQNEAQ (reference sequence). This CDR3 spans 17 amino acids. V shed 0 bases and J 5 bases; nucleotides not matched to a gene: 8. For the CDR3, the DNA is TGTGCCAGCAGCTTAGCCTTAGCGGGAGCGAACCACAATGAGCAGTTCTTC. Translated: CASSLALAGANHNEQFF. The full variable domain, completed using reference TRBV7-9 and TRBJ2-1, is DTGVSQNPRHKITKRGQNVTFRCDPISEHNRLYWYRQTLGQGPEFLTYFQNEAQLEKSRLLSDRFSAERPKGSFSTLEIQRTEQGDSAMYLCASSLALAGANHNEQFFGPGTRLTVL.

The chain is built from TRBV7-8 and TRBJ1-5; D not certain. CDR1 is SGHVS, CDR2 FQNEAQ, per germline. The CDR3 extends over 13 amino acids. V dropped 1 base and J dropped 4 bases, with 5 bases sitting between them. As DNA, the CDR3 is TGTGCCAGCAGCTTAGGGAATAATCAGCCCCAGCATTTT. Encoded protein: CASSLGNNQPQHF.

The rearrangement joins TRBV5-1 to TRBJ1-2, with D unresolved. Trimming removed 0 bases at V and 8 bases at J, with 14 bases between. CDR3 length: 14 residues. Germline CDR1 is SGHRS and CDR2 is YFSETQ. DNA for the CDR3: TGCGCCAGCAGCTTGGTTCGGGGTGATCAAGGCTACACCTTC. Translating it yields CASSLVRGDQGYTF.

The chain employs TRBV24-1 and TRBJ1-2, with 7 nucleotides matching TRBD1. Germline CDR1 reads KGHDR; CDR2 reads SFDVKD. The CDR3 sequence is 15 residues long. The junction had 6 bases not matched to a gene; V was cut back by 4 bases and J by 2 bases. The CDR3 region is CATSETGARNYGYTF. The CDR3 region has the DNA TGTGCCACCAGTGAAACAGGGGCGAGAAACTATGGCTACACCTTC.

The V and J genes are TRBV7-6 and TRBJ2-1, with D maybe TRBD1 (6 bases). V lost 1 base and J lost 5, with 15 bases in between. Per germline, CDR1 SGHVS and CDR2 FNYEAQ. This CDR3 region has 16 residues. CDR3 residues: CASSLVVTGRDNEQFF. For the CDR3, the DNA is TGTGCCAGCAGCTTAGTCGTCACAGGGCGGGACAATGAGCAGTTCTTC. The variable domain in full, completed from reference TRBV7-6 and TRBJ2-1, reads GAGVSQSPRYKVTKRGQDVALRCDPISGHVSLYWYRQALGQGPEFLTYFNYEAQQDKSGLPNDRFSAERPEGSISTLTIQRTEQRDSAMYRCASSLVVTGRDNEQFFGPGTRLTVL.

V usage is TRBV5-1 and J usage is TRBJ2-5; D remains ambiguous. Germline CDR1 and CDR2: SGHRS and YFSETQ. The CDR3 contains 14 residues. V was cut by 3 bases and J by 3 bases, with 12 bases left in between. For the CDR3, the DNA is TGCGCCAGCAGCTCTTATGCCCTTAAAGAGACCCAGTACTTC. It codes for CASSSYALKETQYF.

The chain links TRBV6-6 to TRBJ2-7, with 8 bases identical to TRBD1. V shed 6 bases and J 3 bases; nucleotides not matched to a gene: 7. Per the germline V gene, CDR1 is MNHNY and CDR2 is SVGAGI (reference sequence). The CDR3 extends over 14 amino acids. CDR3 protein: CASSGTGGDYEQYF. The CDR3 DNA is TGTGCCAGCAGCGGGACAGGTGGGGACTACGAGCAGTACTTC.

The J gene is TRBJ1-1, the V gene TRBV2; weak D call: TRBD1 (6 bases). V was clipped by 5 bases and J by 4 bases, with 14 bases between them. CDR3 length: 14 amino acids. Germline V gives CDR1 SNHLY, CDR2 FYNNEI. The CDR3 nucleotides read TGTGCCAGCAGTCAGACACAGGGAAGCACTGAAGCTTTCTTT. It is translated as CASSQTQGSTEAFF. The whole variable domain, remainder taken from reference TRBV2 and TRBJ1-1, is EPEVTQTPSHQVTQMGQEVILRCVPISNHLYFYWYRQILGQKVEFLVSFYNNEISEKSEIFDDQFSVERPDGSNFTLKIRSTKLEDSAMYFCASSQTQGSTEAFFGQGTRLTVV.

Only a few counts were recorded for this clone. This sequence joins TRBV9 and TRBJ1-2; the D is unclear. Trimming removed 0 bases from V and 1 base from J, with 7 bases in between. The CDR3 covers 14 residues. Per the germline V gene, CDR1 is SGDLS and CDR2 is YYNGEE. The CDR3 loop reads CASSVGPDNYGYTF. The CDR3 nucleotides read TGTGCCAGCAGCGTAGGGCCAGATAACTATGGCTACACCTTC.

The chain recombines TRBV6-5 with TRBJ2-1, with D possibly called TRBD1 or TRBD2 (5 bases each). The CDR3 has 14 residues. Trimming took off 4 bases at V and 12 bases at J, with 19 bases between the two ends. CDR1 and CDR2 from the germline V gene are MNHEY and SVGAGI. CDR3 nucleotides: TGTGCCAGCAGTTCCTCCGGGACGGCCTTGGGGCAGTTCTTC. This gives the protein CASSSSGTALGQFF.

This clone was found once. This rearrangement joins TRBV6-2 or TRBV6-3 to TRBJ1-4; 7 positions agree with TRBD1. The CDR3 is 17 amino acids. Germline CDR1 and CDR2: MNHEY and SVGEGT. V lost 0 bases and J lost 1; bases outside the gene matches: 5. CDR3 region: CASSYSSRGETNEKLFF. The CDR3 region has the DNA TGTGCCAGCAGTTACTCAAGCAGGGGGGAAACTAATGAAAAACTGTTTTTT.

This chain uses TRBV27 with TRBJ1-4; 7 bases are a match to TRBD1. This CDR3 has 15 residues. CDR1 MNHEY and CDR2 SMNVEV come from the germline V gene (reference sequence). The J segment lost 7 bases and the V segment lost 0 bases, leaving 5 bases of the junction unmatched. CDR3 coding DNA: TGTGCCAGCAGTTTATCGAACAGGGGCGGTGAAAAACTGTTTTTT. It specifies CASSLSNRGGEKLFF. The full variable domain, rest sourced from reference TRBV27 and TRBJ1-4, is EAQVTQNPRYLITVTGKKLTVTCSQNMNHEYMSWYRQDPGLGLRQIYYSMNVEVTDKGDVPEGYKVSRKEKRNFPLILESPSPNQTSLYFCASSLSNRGGEKLFFGSGTQLSVL.

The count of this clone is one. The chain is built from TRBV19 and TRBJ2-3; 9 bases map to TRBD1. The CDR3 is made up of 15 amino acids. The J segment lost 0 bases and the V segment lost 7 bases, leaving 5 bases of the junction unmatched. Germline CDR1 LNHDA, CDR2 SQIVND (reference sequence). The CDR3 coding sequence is TGTGCCAGTAATCGGGGGACAGGGAGCACAGATACGCAGTATTTT. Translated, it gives CASNRGTGSTDTQYF.